Listed below are T cell receptor beta chains from one sample, sequenced in a study of beta chain features in type 1 diabetes. Assay used: immunoSEQ multiplex PCR; TCRdb lists only in-frame clones, some missing. The data show hundreds of thousands of clones, roughly an eighth seen once. Sequencing was performed on naive CD4+ T cells from blood. The source is a man aged 18 to 29 with type 1 diabetes. CDR3s include the opening cysteine and the closing phenylalanine or tryptophan. Fields, in order: J gene, V gene, D gene, clone size, CDR3 DNA, CDR3 protein. The D gene is left open where the match is weak. Size is stated for part of the rows, as once, few or many counts, or as a class when the clone is expanded.

J: TRBJ2-7; V: TRBV7-9; D: TRBD1; size: few; DNA: TGTGCCAGCAGCTTAGCAGCCGGGACAGGCCTCTCTTTC; CDR3: CASSLAAGTGLSF
J: TRBJ2-1; V: TRBV4-1; D: -; size: -; DNA: TGCGCCAGCAGCCGGCTGCAAAGGGACGGGGACAATGAGCAGTTCTTC; CDR3: CASSRLQRDGDNEQFF
J: TRBJ1-5; V: TRBV5-1; D: TRBD1; size: few; DNA: TGCGCCAGCAGCCCCGGGACAGGGCAAAATCAGCCCCAGCATTTT; CDR3: CASSPGTGQNQPQHF
J: TRBJ2-1; V: TRBV25-1; D: TRBD1; size: -; DNA: TGTGCCAGCCAGGGGGCCCTTCTAAGCTCCTACAATGAGCAGTTCTTC; CDR3: CASQGALLSSYNEQFF
J: TRBJ2-3; V: TRBV19; D: -; size: -; DNA: TGTGCCAGTAGTATCGGGGGGCCCCCCGATACGCAGTATTTT; CDR3: CASSIGGPPDTQYF
J: TRBJ1-6; V: TRBV30; D: -; size: few; DNA: TGTGCCTGGAGTGTACAGATTTCACCCCTCCACTTT; CDR3: CAWSVQISPLHF
J: TRBJ2-3; V: TRBV23-1; D: -; size: few; DNA: TGCGCCAGCAGTCAATCGGCTAGCACAGATACGCAGTATTTT; CDR3: CASSQSASTDTQYF
J: TRBJ1-1; V: TRBV6-1; D: -; size: -; DNA: TGTGCCAGTACGAGATCCGCTGAAGCTTTCTTT; CDR3: CASTRSAEAFF
J: TRBJ1-2; V: TRBV13; D: -; size: few; DNA: TGTGCCAGCACCCCGAGGGGGGGATGGTATGGCTACACCTTC; CDR3: CASTPRGGWYGYTF
J: TRBJ2-3; V: TRBV5-4; D: TRBD2; size: -; DNA: TGTGCCAGCAGCTTCCGGGGGGGGCCGGTTGATACGCAGTATTTT; CDR3: CASSFRGGPVDTQYF
J: TRBJ1-5; V: TRBV6-1; D: -; size: -; DNA: TGTGCCGTAACTAGGGCGATCTATAGCAATCAGCCCCAGCATTTT; CDR3: CAVTRAIYSNQPQHF
J: TRBJ1-3; V: TRBV6-6; D: -; size: few; DNA: TGTGCCAGCAGTTACTCCCCAGGGGTAACTGGAAACACCATATATTTT; CDR3: CASSYSPGVTGNTIYF
J: TRBJ2-2; V: TRBV29-1; D: -; size: -; DNA: TGCAGCGTTGAAGAAAGGTTGAACACCGGGGAGCTGTTTTTT; CDR3: CSVEERLNTGELFF
J: TRBJ1-5; V: TRBV7-2; D: -; size: -; DNA: TGTGCCAGCAGCCCCCGACAGGTTAGCAATCAGCCCCAGCATTTT; CDR3: CASSPRQVSNQPQHF
J: TRBJ2-5; V: TRBV30; D: TRBD2; size: many; DNA: TGTGCCTGGAGTGTACTAGCGGGCCAAGAGACCCAGTACTTC; CDR3: CAWSVLAGQETQYF
J: TRBJ1-1; V: TRBV5-1; D: TRBD1; size: -; DNA: TGCGCCAGCAGCTTGCGGGACAGGGATTTCACTGAAGCTTTCTTT; CDR3: CASSLRDRDFTEAFF
J: TRBJ2-7; V: TRBV5-4; D: -; size: few; DNA: TGTGCCAGCAGCTCCGGCGCTATCCGAACCTACGAGCAGTACTTC; CDR3: CASSSGAIRTYEQYF
J: TRBJ1-1; V: TRBV5-1; D: -; size: few; DNA: TGCGCCAGCAGCCTGACGGTGAACACTGAAGCTTTCTTT; CDR3: CASSLTVNTEAFF
J: TRBJ1-5; V: TRBV18; D: -; size: -; DNA: TGTGCCAGCTCACTCTTGAATCAGCCCCAGCATTTT; CDR3: CASSLLNQPQHF
J: TRBJ2-3; V: TRBV28; D: TRBD1; size: few; DNA: TGTGCCAGCAGCCAGGGACAGGTCACAGATACGCAGTATTTT; CDR3: CASSQGQVTDTQYF
J: TRBJ1-6; V: TRBV2; D: -; size: few; DNA: TGTGCCAGCAGTTCGAACGATGTGGCTTCACCCCTCCACTTT; CDR3: CASSSNDVASPLHF
J: TRBJ2-7; V: TRBV7-9; D: TRBD1; size: -; DNA: TGTGCCAGCAGCTTAGCAGACAGGGATAGTCAGTACTTC; CDR3: CASSLADRDSQYF
J: TRBJ2-3; V: TRBV11-2; D: -; size: -; DNA: TGTGCCAGCAGCTTGGGCACAGATACGCAGTATTTT; CDR3: CASSLGTDTQYF
J: TRBJ1-1; V: TRBV6-6; D: -; size: few; DNA: TGTGCCAGCAGGGAGAACACTGAAGCTTTCTTT; CDR3: CASRENTEAFF
J: TRBJ1-6; V: TRBV18; D: -; size: -; DNA: TGTGCCAGCTCACCTGGACGGGGAAATTCACCCCTCCACTTT; CDR3: CASSPGRGNSPLHF
J: TRBJ1-1; V: TRBV5-1; D: -; size: -; DNA: TGCGCCTCAACAGCGTTGAACACTGAAGCTTTCTTT; CDR3: CASTALNTEAFF
J: TRBJ2-5; V: TRBV10-3; D: TRBD2; size: once; DNA: TGTGCCATCGGGACTAGCGGGGCTCAAGAGACCCAGTACTTC; CDR3: CAIGTSGAQETQYF